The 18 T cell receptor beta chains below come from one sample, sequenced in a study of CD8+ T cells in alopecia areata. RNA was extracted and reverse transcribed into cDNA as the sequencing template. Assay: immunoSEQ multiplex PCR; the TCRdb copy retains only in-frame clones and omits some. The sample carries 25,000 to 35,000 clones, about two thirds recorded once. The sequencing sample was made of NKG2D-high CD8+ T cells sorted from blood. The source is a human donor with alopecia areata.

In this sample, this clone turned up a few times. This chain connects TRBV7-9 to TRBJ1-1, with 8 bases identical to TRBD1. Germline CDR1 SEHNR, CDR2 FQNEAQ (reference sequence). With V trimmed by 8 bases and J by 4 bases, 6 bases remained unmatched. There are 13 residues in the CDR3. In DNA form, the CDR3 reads TGTGCCAGCTTAAGAACAGGGGGCACTGAAGCTTTCTTT. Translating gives CASLRTGGTEAFF.

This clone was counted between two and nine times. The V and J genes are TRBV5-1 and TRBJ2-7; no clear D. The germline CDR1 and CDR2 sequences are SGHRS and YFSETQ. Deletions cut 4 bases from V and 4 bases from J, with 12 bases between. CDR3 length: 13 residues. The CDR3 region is CASSLVGVYEQYF. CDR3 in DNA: TGCGCCAGCAGCCTGGTCGGCGTTTACGAGCAGTACTTC.

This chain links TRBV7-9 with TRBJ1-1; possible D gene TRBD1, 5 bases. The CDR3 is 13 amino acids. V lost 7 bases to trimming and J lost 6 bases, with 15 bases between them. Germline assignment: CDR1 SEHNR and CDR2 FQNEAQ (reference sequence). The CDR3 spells CASILDNTAEAFF. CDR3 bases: TGTGCCAGCATCCTGGACAACACCGCTGAAGCTTTCTTT.

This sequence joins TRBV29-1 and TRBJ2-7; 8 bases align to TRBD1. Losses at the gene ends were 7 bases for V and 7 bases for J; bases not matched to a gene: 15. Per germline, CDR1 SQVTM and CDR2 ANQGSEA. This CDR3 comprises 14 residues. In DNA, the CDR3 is TGCAGCGCCCGAGGGGACGGGACAGGAACGGAGCAGTACTTC. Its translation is CSARGDGTGTEQYF.

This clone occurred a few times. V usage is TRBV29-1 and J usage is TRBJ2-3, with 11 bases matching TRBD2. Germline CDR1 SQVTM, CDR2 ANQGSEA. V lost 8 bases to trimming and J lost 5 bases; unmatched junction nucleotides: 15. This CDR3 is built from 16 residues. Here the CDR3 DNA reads TGCAGCTCGGTGAGGGGGATAGCGGGAGGGCAAGATACGCAGTATTTT. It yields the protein CSSVRGIAGGQDTQYF.

As DNA, the CDR3 is TGCAGCGTTGAAGACTGGACAGGGAGGGCGGACTATGGCTACACCTTC. Its protein is CSVEDWTGRADYGYTF. The chain joins TRBV29-1 to TRBJ1-2; 8 nucleotides align to TRBD1. Germline V gene sequence: CDR1 SQVTM, CDR2 ANQGSEA. V trimming: 0 bases; J trimming: 3 bases; junction bases outside the gene matches: 9. The CDR3 has 16 amino acids.

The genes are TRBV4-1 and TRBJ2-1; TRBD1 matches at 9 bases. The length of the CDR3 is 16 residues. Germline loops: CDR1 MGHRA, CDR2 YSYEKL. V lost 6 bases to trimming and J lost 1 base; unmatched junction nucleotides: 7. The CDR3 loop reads CASRGRGQGSYNEQFF. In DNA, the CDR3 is TGCGCCAGCAGGGGCCGGGGACAGGGTTCCTACAATGAGCAGTTCTTC.

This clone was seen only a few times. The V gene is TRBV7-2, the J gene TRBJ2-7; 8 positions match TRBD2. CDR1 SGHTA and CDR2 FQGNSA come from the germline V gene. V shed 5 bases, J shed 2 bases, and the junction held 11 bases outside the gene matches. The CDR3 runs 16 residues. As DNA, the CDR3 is TGTGCCAGCAGCCTCCAGAGCGGGAGTCCCGCCTACGAGCAGTACTTC. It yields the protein CASSLQSGSPAYEQYF.

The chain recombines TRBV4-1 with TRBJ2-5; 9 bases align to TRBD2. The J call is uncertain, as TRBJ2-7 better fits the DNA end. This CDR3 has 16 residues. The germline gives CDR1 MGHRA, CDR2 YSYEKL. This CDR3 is CASSQEWLAGTYEQYF. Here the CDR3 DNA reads TGCGCCAGCAGCCAAGAGTGGCTAGCGGGAACCTACGAGCAGTACTTC.

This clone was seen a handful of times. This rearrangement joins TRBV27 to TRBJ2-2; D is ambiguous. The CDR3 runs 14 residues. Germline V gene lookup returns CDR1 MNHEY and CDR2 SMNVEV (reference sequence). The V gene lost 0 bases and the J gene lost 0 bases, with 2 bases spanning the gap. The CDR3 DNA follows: TGTGCCAGCAGTTTATCAACGAACACCGGGGAGCTGTTTTTT. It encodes CASSLSTNTGELFF.

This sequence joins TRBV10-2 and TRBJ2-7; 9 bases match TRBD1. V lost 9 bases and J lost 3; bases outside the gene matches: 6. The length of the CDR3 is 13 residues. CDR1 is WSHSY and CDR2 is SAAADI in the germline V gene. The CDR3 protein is CASYGTGIYEQYF. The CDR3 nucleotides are TGCGCCAGTTACGGGACAGGGATCTACGAGCAGTACTTC.

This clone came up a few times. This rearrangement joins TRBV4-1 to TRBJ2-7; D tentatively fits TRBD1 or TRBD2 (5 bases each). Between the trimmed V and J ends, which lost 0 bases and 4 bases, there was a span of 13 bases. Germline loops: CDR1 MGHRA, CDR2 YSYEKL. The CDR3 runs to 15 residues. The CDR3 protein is CASSQDPDTGYEQYF. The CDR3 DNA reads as TGCGCCAGCAGCCAAGACCCGGACACGGGATACGAGCAGTACTTC.

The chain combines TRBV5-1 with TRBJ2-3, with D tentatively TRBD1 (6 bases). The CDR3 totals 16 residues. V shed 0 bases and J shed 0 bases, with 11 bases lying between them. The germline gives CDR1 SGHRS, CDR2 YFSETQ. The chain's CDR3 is CASSLAARGSTDTQYF. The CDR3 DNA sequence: TGCGCCAGCAGCTTGGCCGCCAGGGGAAGCACAGATACGCAGTATTTT.

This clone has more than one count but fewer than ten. CDR3 sequence (DNA): TGTGCCAGCAGCACGGGACATATTCTCGAGACCCAGTACTTC. Translation: CASSTGHILETQYF. V and J are TRBV7-9 and TRBJ2-5; possibly TRBD1 for D (6 bases). In germline, CDR1 is SEHNR, CDR2 FQNEAQ (reference sequence). The CDR3 is 14 amino acids. The germline V and J ends were trimmed by 5 bases and 5 bases, with 15 bases remaining between them.

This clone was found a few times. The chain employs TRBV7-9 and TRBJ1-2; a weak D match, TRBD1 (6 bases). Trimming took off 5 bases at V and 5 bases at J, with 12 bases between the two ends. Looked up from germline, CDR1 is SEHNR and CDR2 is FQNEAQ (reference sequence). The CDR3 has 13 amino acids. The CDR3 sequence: CASSATGRYGYTF. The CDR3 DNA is TGTGCCAGCAGCGCGACAGGAAGATATGGCTACACCTTC.

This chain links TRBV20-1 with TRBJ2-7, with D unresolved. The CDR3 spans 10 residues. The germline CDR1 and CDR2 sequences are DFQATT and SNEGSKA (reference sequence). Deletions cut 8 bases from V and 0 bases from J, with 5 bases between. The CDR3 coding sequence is TGCAGTCCAATCTCCTACGAGCAGTACTTC. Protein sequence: CSPISYEQYF.

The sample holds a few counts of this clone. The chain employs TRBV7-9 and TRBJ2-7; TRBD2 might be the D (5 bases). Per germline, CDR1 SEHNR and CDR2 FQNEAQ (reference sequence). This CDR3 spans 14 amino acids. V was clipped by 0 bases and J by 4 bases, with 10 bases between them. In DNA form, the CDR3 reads TGTGCCAGCAGCTTAGCGAGGGTCTCTTACGAGCAGTACTTC. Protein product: CASSLARVSYEQYF.

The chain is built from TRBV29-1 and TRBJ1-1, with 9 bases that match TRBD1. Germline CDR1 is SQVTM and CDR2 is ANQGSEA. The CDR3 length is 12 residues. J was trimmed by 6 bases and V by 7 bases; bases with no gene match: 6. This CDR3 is CSGMTGGPEAFF. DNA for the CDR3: TGCAGCGGCATGACAGGGGGGCCTGAAGCTTTCTTT. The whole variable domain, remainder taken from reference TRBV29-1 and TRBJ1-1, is SAVISQKPSRDICQRGTSLTIQCQVDSQVTMMFWYRQQPGQSLTLIATANQGSEATYESGFVIDKFPISRPNLTFSTLTVSNMSPEDSSIYLCSGMTGGPEAFFGQGTRLTVV.